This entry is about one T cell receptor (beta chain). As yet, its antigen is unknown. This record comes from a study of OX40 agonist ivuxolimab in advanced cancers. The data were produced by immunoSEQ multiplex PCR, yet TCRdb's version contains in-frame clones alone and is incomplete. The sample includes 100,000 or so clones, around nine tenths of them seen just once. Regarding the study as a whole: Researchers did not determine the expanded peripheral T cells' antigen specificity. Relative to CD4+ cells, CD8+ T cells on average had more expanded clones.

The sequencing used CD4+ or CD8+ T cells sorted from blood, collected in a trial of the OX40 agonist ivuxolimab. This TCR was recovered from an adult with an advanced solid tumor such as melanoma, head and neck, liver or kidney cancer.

DNA for the CDR3: TGCGCCAGCAGCTGGACTTCCAGCTCCTACAATGAGCAGTTCTTC. It is translated as CASSWTSSSYNEQFF. The rearrangement joins TRBV5-1 to TRBJ2-1; the D gene is possibly TRBD2 (5 bases). The CDR3 is made up of 15 amino acids. Trimming removed 3 bases from V and 0 bases from J, with 10 bases in between. In germline, CDR1 is SGHRS, CDR2 YFSETQ.